These T cell receptor beta chains were read from a single sample in a study of T cells in Graves' hyperthyroidism and ophthalmopathy. TCRdb passed the multiplex PCR reads through MiXCR, listing each CDR3 protein once. The sample includes a few hundred thousand distinct CDR3 sequences, 15% to 18% of them seen just once. Sequencing input: blood. These receptors all stem from a woman in her thirties with Graves' hyperthyroidism. CDR3s include the opening cysteine and the closing phenylalanine or tryptophan. D genes are given only for firm matches. The size entry is marked missing in some rows and otherwise reads once, few, many or a size class.

clone size	V gene	J gene	CDR3 length	D gene	CDR3 DNA	CDR3 protein
NA	TRBV20-1	TRBJ2-3	14	NA	TGCAGTGCCCCACTCGGAGGGCCCAAAGATACGCAGTATTTT	CSAPLGGPKDTQYF
few	TRBV6-2/TRBV6-3	TRBJ1-3	14	NA	TGTGCCAGCAGTTACTCAGGGGAAAGAAACACCATATATTTT	CASSYSGERNTIYF
few	TRBV7-9	TRBJ2-7	14	NA	TGTGCCAGCAGCTTAGCAGGGGACACCTACGAGCAGTACTTC	CASSLAGDTYEQYF
many	TRBV9	TRBJ2-7	15	NA	TGTGCCAGCAGCGTAGGTGCGGCAGGGAATTACGAGCAGTACTTC	CASSVGAAGNYEQYF
NA	TRBV6-1	TRBJ1-5	14	NA	TGTGCCAGCAGTGAATTTTGGGGCAATCAGCCCCAGCATTTT	CASSEFWGNQPQHF
many	TRBV10-3	TRBJ1-2	15	NA	TGTGCCATCACCCCTGGACAGTCCGGGAGATATGGCTACACCTTC	CAITPGQSGRYGYTF
once	TRBV5-1	TRBJ2-3	14	NA	TGCGCCAGCAGCCCGGGAGCCGGTACAGATACGCAGTATTTT	CASSPGAGTDTQYF
few	TRBV4-2	TRBJ1-5	16	NA	TGTGCCAGCAGCCAAGGGGTCCGTGGGGGCTCCCAGCCCCAGCATTTT	CASSQGVRGGSQPQHF
many	TRBV12-3/TRBV12-4	TRBJ2-2	16	TRBD2	TGTGCCAGCAGACAGAGCGGGAGAAGCAACACCGGGGAGCTGTTTTTT	CASRQSGRSNTGELFF
many	TRBV27	TRBJ2-3	15	NA	TGTGCCAGCAGTTCCCACACCCGGACCCGCTATACGCAGTATTTT	CASSSHTRTRYTQYF
many	TRBV27	TRBJ1-1	15	NA	TGTGCCAGCAGTTTCTTCGACAGAACGAACACTGAAGCTTTCTTT	CASSFFDRTNTEAFF
NA	TRBV18	TRBJ2-1	18	NA	TGTGCCAGCTCAGCAAGAATGGTGTCGTCGGGAGATAATCACGAGCAGTTCTTC	CASSARMVSSGDNHEQFF
many	TRBV5-1	TRBJ2-3	13	NA	TGCGCCAGCAGCTTGGTTCCCACAGATACGCAGTATTTT	CASSLVPTDTQYF
few	TRBV4-2	TRBJ1-3	17	NA	TGTGCCAGCAGCCAAGGACGGTCAGGGCCGGGAGGAAACACCATATATTTT	CASSQGRSGPGGNTIYF
once	TRBV29-1	TRBJ1-4	14	TRBD1	TGCAGCGTTGATATCGGACAGGGCCACCCAAAACTGTTTTTT	CSVDIGQGHPKLFF
NA	TRBV18	TRBJ2-5	15	NA	TGTGCCAGCTCACCACCAGCGAGGGGGAAGGAGACCCAGTACTTC	CASSPPARGKETQYF
NA	TRBV7-9	TRBJ2-1	15	TRBD2	TGTGCCAGCAGCTTAGTGGAGCGGGAGGGCCATGAGCAGTTCTTC	CASSLVEREGHEQFF
NA	TRBV29-1	TRBJ2-1	12	NA	TGCAGCGTTGAACACAGGTACAATGAGCAGTTCTTC	CSVEHRYNEQFF
many	TRBV27	TRBJ1-2	13	NA	TGTGCCAGCAGTTCCACGACGGACTATGGCTACACCTTC	CASSSTTDYGYTF
once	TRBV10-3	TRBJ2-7	15	TRBD2	TGTGCCATCAGGTCCCCTAGCGGGAGGTACTACGAGCAGTACTTC	CAIRSPSGRYYEQYF
many	TRBV20-1	TRBJ2-7	15	TRBD2	TGCAGTGCTATCGGCCAGACTAGCGGAGTCTACGAGCAGTACTTC	CSAIGQTSGVYEQYF
many	TRBV28	TRBJ2-7	16	NA	TGTGCCAGCAGTTTATATCTACCAGCCCCCAGTTACGAGCAGTACTTC	CASSLYLPAPSYEQYF
many	TRBV11-2	TRBJ2-5	12	NA	TGTGCCAGCACCCGTCTCCAAGAGACCCAGTACTTC	CASTRLQETQYF
many	TRBV20-1	TRBJ1-1	15	TRBD1	TGCAGTGCTAGAGGTCGTGACAGGGGGATCACTGAAGCTTTCTTT	CSARGRDRGITEAFF
NA	TRBV12-3/TRBV12-4	TRBJ1-5	15	NA	TGTGCCAGCAGTTCCAACCCCGGGGACAATCAGCCCCAGCATTTT	CASSSNPGDNQPQHF
few	TRBV29-1	TRBJ2-1	8	NA	TGCAGCGCTAGTGAGCAGTTCTTC	CSASEQFF
once	TRBV9	TRBJ1-6	14	NA	TGTGCCAGCAGCGTAGAACCCGATAATTCACCCCTCCACTTT	CASSVEPDNSPLHF
many	TRBV30	TRBJ1-3	14	NA	TGTGCCTGGAGGGGTTACTCGTCTGGAAACACCATATATTTT	CAWRGYSSGNTIYF
NA	TRBV30	TRBJ2-5	15	TRBD2	TGTGCCTGGAGGACTAGCGGGAGTTTGGGGGAGACCCAGTACTTC	CAWRTSGSLGETQYF
many	TRBV11-2	TRBJ2-1	17	TRBD2	TGTGCCAGCAGCCTACGGACTAGCGGGAGGTCGGGTAATGAGCAGTTCTTC	CASSLRTSGRSGNEQFF
NA	TRBV19	TRBJ2-2	17	TRBD2	TGTGCCGTAGGGTCAACGGGAGGACCTGAAAACACCGGGGAGCTGTTTTTT	CAVGSTGGPENTGELFF
many	TRBV7-8	TRBJ1-2	13	NA	TGTGCCAGCAGCCCGGACGGTACGGCCGGCTACACCTTC	CASSPDGTAGYTF
few	TRBV7-9	TRBJ2-1	19	TRBD2	TGTGCCAGCAGATCAACCCTCTATAGCGGGGGATTAGGGGTGAATGAGCAGTTCTTC	CASRSTLYSGGLGVNEQFF
NA	TRBV20-1	TRBJ2-3	12	NA	TGCAGTGCTAGAGATACGCCAGATACGCAGTATTTT	CSARDTPDTQYF
NA	TRBV4-1	TRBJ2-2	18	NA	TGCGCCAGCAGCCAAGATGGAGGGGCGATGGGAAACACCGGGGAGCTGTTTTTT	CASSQDGGAMGNTGELFF
many	TRBV7-9	TRBJ1-5	14	NA	TGTGCCAGCAGCTTAGGGGCCCTTAGTCAGCCCCAGCATTTT	CASSLGALSQPQHF